This TCR beta chain was sequenced for a study of blood T cell repertoires in COVID-19. Study information: The United States, Italy and Spain supplied acute and convalescent COVID-19 samples. Nucleic acid was either cDNA or gDNA, and it came from T cells, B-cell-depleted T cells, or PBMCs.

There are 15 residues in the CDR3. Germline V gives CDR1 WNHNN, CDR2 SYGVQD (reference sequence). V lost 0 bases, J lost 1 base, and 2 bases stayed unmatched. Using immunoSEQ multiplex PCR, the repertoire was profiled, and TCRdb retains in-frame clones only, with some absent. The sample yields roughly 86,000 clones, 86% seen once. The sample consisted of peripheral blood. This TCR came from a man aged 50 to 59 with active or convalescent COVID-19. This sequence joins TRBV10-1 and TRBJ2-5; 7 nucleotides agree with TRBD1. CDR3 coding DNA: TGCGCCAGCAGTGAGTCGGGGACAGCCCAAGAGACCCAGTACTTC. Translating it yields CASSESGTAQETQYF.